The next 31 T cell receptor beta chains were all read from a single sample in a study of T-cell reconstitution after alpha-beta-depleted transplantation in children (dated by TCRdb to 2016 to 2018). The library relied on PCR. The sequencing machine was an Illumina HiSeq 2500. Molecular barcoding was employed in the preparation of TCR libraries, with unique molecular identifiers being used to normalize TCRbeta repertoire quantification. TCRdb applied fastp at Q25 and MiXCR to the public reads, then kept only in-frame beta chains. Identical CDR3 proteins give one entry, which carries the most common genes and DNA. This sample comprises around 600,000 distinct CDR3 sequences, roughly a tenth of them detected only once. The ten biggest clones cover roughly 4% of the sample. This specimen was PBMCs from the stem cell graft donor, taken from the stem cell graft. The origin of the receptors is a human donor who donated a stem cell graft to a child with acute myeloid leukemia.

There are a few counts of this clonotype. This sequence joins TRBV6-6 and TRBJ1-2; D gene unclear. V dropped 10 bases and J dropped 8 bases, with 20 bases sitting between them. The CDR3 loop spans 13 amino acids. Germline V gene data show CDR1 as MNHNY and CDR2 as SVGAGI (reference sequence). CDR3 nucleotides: TGTGCCAACCAACCTGGCGGTAATCGAGGCTACACCTTC. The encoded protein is CANQPGGNRGYTF.

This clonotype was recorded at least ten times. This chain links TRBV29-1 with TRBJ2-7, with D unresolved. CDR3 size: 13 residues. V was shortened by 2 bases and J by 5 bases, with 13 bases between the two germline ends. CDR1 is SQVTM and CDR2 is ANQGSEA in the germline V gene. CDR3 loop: CSVEMFVNHEQYF. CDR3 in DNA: TGCAGCGTTGAAATGTTCGTAAATCACGAGCAGTACTTC.

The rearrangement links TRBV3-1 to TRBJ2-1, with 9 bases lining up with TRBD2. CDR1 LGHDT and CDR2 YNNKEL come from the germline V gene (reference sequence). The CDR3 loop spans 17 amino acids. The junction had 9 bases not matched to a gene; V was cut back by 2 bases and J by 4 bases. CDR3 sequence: CASSQSWASGTYNEQFF. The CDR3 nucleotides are TGTGCCAGCAGCCAATCGTGGGCTAGCGGGACGTACAATGAGCAGTTCTTC.

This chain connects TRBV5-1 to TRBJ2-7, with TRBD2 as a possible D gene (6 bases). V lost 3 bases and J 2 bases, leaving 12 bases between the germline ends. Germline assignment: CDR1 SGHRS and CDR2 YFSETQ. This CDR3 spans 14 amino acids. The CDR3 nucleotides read TGCGCCAGCAGCTCAAACTGGGGGGCCTACGAGCAGTACTTC. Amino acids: CASSSNWGAYEQYF.

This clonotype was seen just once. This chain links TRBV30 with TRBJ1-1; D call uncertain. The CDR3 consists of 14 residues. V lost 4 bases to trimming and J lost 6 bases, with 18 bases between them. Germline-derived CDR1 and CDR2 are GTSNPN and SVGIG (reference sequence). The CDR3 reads CAWILFRGRAEAFF. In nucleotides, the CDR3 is TGTGCCTGGATCTTATTCCGGGGTCGGGCTGAAGCTTTCTTT.

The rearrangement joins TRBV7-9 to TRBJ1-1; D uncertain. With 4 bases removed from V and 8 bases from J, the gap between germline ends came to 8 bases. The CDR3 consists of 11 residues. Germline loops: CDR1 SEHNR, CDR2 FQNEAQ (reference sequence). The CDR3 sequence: CASSYTQEAFF. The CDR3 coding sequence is TGTGCCAGCAGCTACACGCAAGAAGCTTTCTTT.

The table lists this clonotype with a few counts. The CDR3 DNA reads as TGTGCCAGCACCCTGGGGGGTTCGGGAGAGCAGTACTTC. It specifies CASTLGGSGEQYF. The chain links TRBV7-2 to TRBJ2-7; D may be TRBD2 (6 bases). Germline V gene data show CDR1 as SGHTA and CDR2 as FQGNSA. This CDR3 has 13 amino acids. V lost 7 bases to trimming and J lost 7 bases, with 17 bases between them.

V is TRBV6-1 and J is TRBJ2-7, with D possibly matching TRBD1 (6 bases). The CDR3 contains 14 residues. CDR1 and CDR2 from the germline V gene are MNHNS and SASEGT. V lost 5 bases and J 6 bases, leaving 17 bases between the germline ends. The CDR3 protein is CASSKLVTGFEQYF. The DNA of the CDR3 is TGTGCCAGCAGTAAGCTTGTAACAGGGTTCGAGCAGTACTTC.

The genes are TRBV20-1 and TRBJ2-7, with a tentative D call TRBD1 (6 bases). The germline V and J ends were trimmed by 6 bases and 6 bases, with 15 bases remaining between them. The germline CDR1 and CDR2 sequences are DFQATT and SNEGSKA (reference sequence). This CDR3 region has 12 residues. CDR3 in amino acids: CSATSSGVEQYF. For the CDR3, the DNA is TGCAGTGCCACCTCTTCAGGGGTCGAGCAGTACTTC.

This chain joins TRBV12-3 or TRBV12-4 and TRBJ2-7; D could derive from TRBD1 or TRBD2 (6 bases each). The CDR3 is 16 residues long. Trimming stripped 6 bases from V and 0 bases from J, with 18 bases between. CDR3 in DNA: TGTGCCAGCAGCCCGGCCGGGGGCCAGAGCTCCTACGAGCAGTACTTC. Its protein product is CASSPAGGQSSYEQYF.

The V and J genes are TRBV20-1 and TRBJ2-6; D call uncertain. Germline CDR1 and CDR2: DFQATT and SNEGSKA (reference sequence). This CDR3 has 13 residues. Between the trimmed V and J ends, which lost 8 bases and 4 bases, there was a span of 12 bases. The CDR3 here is CSLSSGGANVLTF. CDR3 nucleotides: TGCAGTCTCAGTTCTGGCGGGGCCAACGTCCTGACTTTC.

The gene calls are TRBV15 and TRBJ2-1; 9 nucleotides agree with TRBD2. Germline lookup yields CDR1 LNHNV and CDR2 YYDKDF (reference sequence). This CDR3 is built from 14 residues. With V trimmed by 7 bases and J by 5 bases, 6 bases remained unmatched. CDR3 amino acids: CATIGGRGDNEQFF. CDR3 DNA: TGTGCCACCATAGGCGGGAGGGGGGACAATGAGCAGTTCTTC.

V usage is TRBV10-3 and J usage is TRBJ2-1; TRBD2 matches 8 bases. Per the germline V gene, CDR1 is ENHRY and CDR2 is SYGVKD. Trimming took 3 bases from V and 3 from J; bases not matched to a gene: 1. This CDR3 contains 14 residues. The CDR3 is CAISESGSYNEQFF. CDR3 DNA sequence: TGTGCCATCAGTGAAAGCGGGAGCTACAATGAGCAGTTCTTC.

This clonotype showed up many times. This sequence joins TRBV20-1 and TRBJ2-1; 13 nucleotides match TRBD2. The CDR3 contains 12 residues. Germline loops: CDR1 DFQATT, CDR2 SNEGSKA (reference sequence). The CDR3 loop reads CRGTSGTNEQFF. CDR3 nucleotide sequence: TGCAGAGGGACTAGCGGGACAAATGAGCAGTTCTTC.

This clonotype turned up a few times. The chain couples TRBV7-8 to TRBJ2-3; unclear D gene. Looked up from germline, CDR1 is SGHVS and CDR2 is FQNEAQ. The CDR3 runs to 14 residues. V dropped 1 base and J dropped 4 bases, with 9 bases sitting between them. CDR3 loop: CASSLEGGSDTQYF. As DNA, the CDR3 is TGTGCCAGCAGCTTAGAGGGTGGGTCAGATACGCAGTATTTT. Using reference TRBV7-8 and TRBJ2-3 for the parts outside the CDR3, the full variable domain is GAGVSQSPRYKVAKRGQDVALRCDPISGHVSLFWYQQALGQGPEFLTYFQNEAQLDKSGLPSDRFFAERPEGSVSTLKIQRTQQEDSAVYLCASSLEGGSDTQYFGPGTRLTVL.

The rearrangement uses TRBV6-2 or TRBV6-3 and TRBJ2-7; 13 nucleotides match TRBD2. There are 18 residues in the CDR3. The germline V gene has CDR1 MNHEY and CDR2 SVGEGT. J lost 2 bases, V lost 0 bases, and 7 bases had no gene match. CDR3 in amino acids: CASSYSILGLAGAYEQYF. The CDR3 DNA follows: TGTGCCAGCAGTTACTCGATCCTTGGACTAGCGGGAGCCTACGAGCAGTACTTC.

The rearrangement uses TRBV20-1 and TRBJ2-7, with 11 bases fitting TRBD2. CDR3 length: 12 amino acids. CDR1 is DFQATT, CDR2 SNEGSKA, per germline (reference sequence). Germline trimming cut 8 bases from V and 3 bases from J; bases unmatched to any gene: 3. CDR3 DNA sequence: TGCAGTAAAACTAGCGGGAGCTACGAGCAGTACTTC. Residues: CSKTSGSYEQYF.

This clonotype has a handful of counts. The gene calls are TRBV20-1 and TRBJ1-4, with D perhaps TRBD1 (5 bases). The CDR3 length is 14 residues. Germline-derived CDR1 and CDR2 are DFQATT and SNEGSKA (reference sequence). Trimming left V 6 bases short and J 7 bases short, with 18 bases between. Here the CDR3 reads CSAYDGGIGEKLFF. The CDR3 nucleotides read TGCAGTGCATACGACGGGGGGATTGGTGAAAAACTGTTTTTT.

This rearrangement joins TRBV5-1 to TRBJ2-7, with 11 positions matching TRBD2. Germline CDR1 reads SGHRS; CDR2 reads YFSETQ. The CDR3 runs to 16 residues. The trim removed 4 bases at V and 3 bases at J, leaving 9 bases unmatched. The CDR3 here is CASSPATSGRGYEQYF. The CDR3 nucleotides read TGCGCCAGCAGCCCAGCTACTAGCGGGAGAGGCTACGAGCAGTACTTC.

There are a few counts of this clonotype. The CDR3 nucleotides are TGCAGCGTAAACCCCGGGACAGGGGGCGCATTTTTGAGCTACACCTTC. Translated: CSVNPGTGGAFLSYTF. The J gene is TRBJ1-2, the V gene TRBV29-1, with 12 bases lining up with TRBD1. The CDR3 is made up of 16 amino acids. Germline values: CDR1 SQVTM, CDR2 ANQGSEA. V dropped 6 bases and J dropped 9; count of bases not matched to a gene: 17. Full variable domain (missing parts from reference TRBV29-1 and TRBJ1-2): SAVISQKPSRDICQRGTSLTIQCQVDSQVTMMFWYRQQPGQSLTLIATANQGSEATYESGFVIDKFPISRPNLTFSTLTVSNMSPEDSSIYLCSVNPGTGGAFLSYTFGSGTRLTVV.

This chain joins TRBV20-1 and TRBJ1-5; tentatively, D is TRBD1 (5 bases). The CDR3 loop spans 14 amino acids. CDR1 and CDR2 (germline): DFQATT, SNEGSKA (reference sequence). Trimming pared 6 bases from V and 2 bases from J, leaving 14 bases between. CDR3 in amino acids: CSAAPGTGNQPQHF. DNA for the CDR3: TGCAGTGCAGCCCCGGGGACTGGCAATCAGCCCCAGCATTTT.

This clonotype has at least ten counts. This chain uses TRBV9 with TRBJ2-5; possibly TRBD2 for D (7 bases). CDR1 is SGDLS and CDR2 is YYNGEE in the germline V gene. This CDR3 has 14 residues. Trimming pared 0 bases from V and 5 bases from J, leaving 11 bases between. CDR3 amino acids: CASSVGGGRETQYF. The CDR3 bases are TGTGCCAGCAGCGTAGGCGGGGGCAGGGAGACCCAGTACTTC.

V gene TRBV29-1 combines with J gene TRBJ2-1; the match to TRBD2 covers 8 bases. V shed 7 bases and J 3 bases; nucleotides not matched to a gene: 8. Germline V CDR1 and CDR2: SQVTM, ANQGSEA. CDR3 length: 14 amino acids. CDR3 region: CSARGGRLYNEQFF. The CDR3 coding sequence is TGCAGCGCCAGGGGCGGGAGGCTCTACAATGAGCAGTTCTTC.

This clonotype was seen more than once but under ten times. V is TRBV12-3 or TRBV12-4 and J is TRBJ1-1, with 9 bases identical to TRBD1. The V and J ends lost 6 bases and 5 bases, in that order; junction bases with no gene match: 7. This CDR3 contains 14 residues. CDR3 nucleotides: TGTGCCAGCAGAACGGGACAGGGAAGTACTGAAGCTTTCTTT. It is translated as CASRTGQGSTEAFF.

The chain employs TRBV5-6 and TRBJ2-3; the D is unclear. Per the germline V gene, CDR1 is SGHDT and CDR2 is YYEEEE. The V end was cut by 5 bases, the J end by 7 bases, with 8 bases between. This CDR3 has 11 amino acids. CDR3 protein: CASRTPHTQYF. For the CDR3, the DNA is TGTGCCAGCAGAACCCCCCATACGCAGTATTTT.

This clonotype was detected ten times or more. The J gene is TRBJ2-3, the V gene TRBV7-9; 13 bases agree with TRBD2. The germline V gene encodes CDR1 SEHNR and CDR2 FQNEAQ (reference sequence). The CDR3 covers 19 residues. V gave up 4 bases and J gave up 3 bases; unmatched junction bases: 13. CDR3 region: CASSSPAETSGRSTDTQYF. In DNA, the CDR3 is TGTGCCAGCAGCTCCCCGGCCGAGACTAGCGGGAGGTCAACAGATACGCAGTATTTT. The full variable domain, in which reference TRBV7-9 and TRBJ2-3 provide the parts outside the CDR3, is DTGVSQNPRHKITKRGQNVTFRCDPISEHNRLYWYRQTLGQGPEFLTYFQNEAQLEKSRLLSDRFSAERPKGSFSTLEIQRTEQGDSAMYLCASSSPAETSGRSTDTQYFGPGTRLTVL.

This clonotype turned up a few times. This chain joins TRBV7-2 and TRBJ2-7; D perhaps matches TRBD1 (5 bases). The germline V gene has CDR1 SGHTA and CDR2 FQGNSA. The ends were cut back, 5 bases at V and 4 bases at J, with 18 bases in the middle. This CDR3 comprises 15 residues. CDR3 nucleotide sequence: TGTGCCAGCAGCCAGGGTTGGTTTAGGTCTTACGAGCAGTACTTC. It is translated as CASSQGWFRSYEQYF.

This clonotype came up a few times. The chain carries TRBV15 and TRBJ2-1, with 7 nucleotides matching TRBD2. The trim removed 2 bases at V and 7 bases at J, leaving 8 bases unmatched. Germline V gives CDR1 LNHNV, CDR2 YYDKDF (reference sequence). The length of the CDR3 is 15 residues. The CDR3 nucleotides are TGTGCCACCAGCAGAATCGCGGGAGTAAGGAATGAGCAGTTCTTC. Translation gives CATSRIAGVRNEQFF. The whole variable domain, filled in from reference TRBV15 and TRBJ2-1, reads DAMVIQNPRYQVTQFGKPVTLSCSQTLNHNVMYWYQQKSSQAPKLLFHYYDKDFNNEADTPDNFQSRRPNTSFCFLDIRSPGLGDTAMYLCATSRIAGVRNEQFFGPGTRLTVL.

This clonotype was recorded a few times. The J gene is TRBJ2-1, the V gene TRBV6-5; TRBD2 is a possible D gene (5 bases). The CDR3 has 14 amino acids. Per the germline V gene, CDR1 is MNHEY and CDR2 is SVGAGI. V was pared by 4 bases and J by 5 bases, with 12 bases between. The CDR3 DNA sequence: TGTGCCAGCAGTTCATCGACTACAAACAATGAGCAGTTCTTC. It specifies CASSSSTTNNEQFF.

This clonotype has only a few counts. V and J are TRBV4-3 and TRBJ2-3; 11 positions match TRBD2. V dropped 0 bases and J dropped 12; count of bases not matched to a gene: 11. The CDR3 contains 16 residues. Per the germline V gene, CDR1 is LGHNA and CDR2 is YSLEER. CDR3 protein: CASSQESSGRSMGQYF. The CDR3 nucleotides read TGCGCCAGCAGCCAAGAGTCTAGCGGGAGGTCGATGGGACAGTATTTT.

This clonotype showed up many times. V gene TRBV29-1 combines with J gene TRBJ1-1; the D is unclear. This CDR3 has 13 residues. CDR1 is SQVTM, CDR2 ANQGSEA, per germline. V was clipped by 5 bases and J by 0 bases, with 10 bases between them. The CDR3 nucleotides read TGCAGCGTTCGGAACAGTATGAACACTGAAGCTTTCTTT. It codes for CSVRNSMNTEAFF.